Listed here are 26 T cell receptor beta chains from one sample, sequenced in a study of spatial heterogeneity in lung cancer. Specified time point: sample taken at primary tumor resection. No cells were sorted before sequencing. The whole RNA sequenced was extracted from tumor, nontumor lung or frozen PBMC. One entry per CDR3 protein, called by TCRdb with MiXCR from the 5' RACE reads. There are approximately 11,000 distinct CDR3 sequences in the sample; about 6% occur only once, and 10% lies in the top ten. The sequencing used normal lung tissue next to the tumor, collected at surgery. The receptors were gathered from a male donor with early-stage non-small cell lung cancer.

This clonotype qualifies as medium-sized (0.01 to 0.1%). The chain combines TRBV9 with TRBJ1-6; tentatively, D is TRBD1 (6 bases). There are 14 residues in the CDR3. V lost 2 bases and J 5 bases, leaving 8 bases between the germline ends. Germline V gene data show CDR1 as SGDLS and CDR2 as YYNGEE. The DNA of the CDR3 is TGTGCCAGCAGCGTCAGGGGTGATAATTCACCCCTCCACTTT. Its translation is CASSVRGDNSPLHF.

This clonotype was seen repeatedly, ten times or more. J is TRBJ2-2 and V is TRBV7-9; D remains unclear. Between the trimmed V and J ends, which lost 5 bases and 6 bases, there was a span of 7 bases. Germline V CDR1 and CDR2: SEHNR, FQNEAQ (reference sequence). This CDR3 has 12 amino acids. Written as DNA, the CDR3 is TGTGCCAGCAGCCCGGAGCCCGGGGAGCTGTTTTTT. This codes for CASSPEPGELFF.

The chain employs TRBV20-1 and TRBJ2-7, with 10 bases fitting TRBD2. The CDR3 has 14 amino acids. Germline V gene sequence: CDR1 DFQATT, CDR2 SNEGSKA (reference sequence). Trimming cost V 1 base and J 2 bases; bases outside gene matches: 2. The CDR3 DNA follows: TGCAGTGCTAGAGGGACTAGCGGACCCTACGAGCAGTACTTC. Translating it yields CSARGTSGPYEQYF.

This clonotype occurred many times. V is TRBV5-6 and J is TRBJ2-1, with 10 bases lining up with TRBD2. The germline gives CDR1 SGHDT, CDR2 YYEEEE. CDR3 length equals 16 residues. Trimming removed 4 bases from V and 7 bases from J; junction bases left unmatched: 11. CDR3 nucleotides: TGTGCCAGCAGCCCCCTAGCAGCGGGAGGGTTGAATGAGCAGTTCTTC. It encodes CASSPLAAGGLNEQFF. Full variable domain (remainder filled in from reference TRBV5-6 and TRBJ2-1): DAGVTQSPTHLIKTRGQQVTLRCSPKSGHDTVSWYQQALGQGPQFIFQYYEEEERQRGNFPDRFSGHQFPNYSSELNVNALLLGDSALYLCASSPLAAGGLNEQFFGPGTRLTVL.

This clonotype is medium-sized by share. The CDR3 DNA reads TGCAGTGCTCGACCGCGGCTTCAGTTCTTC. Amino acid sequence: CSARPRLQFF. This chain connects TRBV20-1 to TRBJ2-1; D call uncertain. V was pared by 5 bases and J by 13 bases, with 12 bases between. Looked up from germline, CDR1 is DFQATT and CDR2 is SNEGSKA (reference sequence). This CDR3 is built from 10 residues.

This clonotype was counted ten times or more. The CDR3 bases are TGTGCCAGCAGACTGGACATACTGGGCAACGAGCAGTACTTC. Protein sequence: CASRLDILGNEQYF. The rearrangement joins TRBV27 to TRBJ2-7; TRBD1 might be the D (5 bases). The V gene's germline CDR1 is MNHEY and CDR2 SMNVEV (reference sequence). The CDR3 extends over 14 amino acids. V lost 6 bases, J lost 5 bases, and 17 bases lay in between.

The sample holds many counts of this clonotype. This chain uses TRBV20-1 with TRBJ2-7; 10 bases map to TRBD1. In germline, CDR1 is DFQATT, CDR2 SNEGSKA (reference sequence). Trimming cost V 3 bases and J 2 bases; bases outside gene matches: 10. The CDR3 loop spans 16 amino acids. The CDR3 spells CSASPPSGTGAYEQYF. The CDR3 region has the DNA TGCAGTGCTAGCCCTCCTTCCGGGACAGGGGCCTACGAGCAGTACTTC.

This clonotype was detected many times. In nucleotides, the CDR3 is TGTGCCAGCAGCCCAGACCAGGGGGCAGATACGCAGTATTTT. Translated, it gives CASSPDQGADTQYF. This chain uses TRBV7-9 with TRBJ2-3; 7 nucleotides agree with TRBD1. CDR3 length equals 14 residues. Germline CDR1 is SEHNR and CDR2 is FQNEAQ (reference sequence). Unmatched junction bases numbered 6, after V lost 5 bases and J lost 4 bases.

The V and J genes are TRBV4-3 and TRBJ2-3; a possible D gene is TRBD2 (6 bases). Trimming took 0 bases from V and 2 from J, leaving 12 bases between them. Germline values: CDR1 LGHNA, CDR2 YSLEER. The CDR3 spans 16 residues. This chain's CDR3 is CASSQEPAGSTDTQYF. For the CDR3, the DNA is TGCGCCAGCAGCCAAGAGCCAGCGGGTTCCACAGATACGCAGTATTTT.

This clonotype was seen repeatedly, ten times or more. The chain combines TRBV12-3 or TRBV12-4 with TRBJ2-1, with D perhaps TRBD2 (5 bases). With 10 bases removed from V and 10 bases from J, the gap between germline ends came to 11 bases. This CDR3 has 10 residues. In DNA form, the CDR3 reads TGTGCCACCCCATCGGGGGAGCAGTTCTTC. Amino acid sequence: CATPSGEQFF.

There are a few counts of this clonotype. This sequence joins TRBV5-1 and TRBJ2-7; 7 bases are shared with TRBD1. Germline values: CDR1 SGHRS, CDR2 YFSETQ. Trimming took 4 bases from V and 3 from J; bases not matched to a gene: 7. This CDR3 has 14 residues. The CDR3: CASSLDRQDYEQYF. CDR3 nucleotide sequence: TGCGCCAGCAGCCTGGACAGGCAGGACTACGAGCAGTACTTC.

This clonotype was picked up many times. CDR3 protein: CASQKGLAGAYEQYF. The CDR3 DNA follows: TGTGCCAGCCAAAAAGGACTAGCGGGGGCCTACGAGCAGTACTTC. The chain employs TRBV25-1 and TRBJ2-7; TRBD2 aligns across 13 bases. With 8 bases clipped from V and 2 bases from J, the junction kept 6 bases outside the gene matches. CDR1 and CDR2 (germline): MGHDK, SYGVNS. This CDR3 is built from 15 residues.

This clonotype is categorized as medium-sized (0.01 to 0.1%). V is TRBV4-3 and J is TRBJ1-1, with TRBD1 as a possible D gene (5 bases). V was cut by 0 bases and J by 0 bases, with 14 bases left in between. CDR1 and CDR2 from the germline V gene are LGHNA and YSLEER. The CDR3 covers 17 residues. CDR3 sequence: CASSQDPYGGLNTEAFF. In DNA, the CDR3 is TGCGCCAGCAGCCAAGATCCATATGGGGGATTGAACACTGAAGCTTTCTTT.

This clonotype is medium-sized. The chain carries TRBV7-6 and TRBJ2-2; the D is unclear. This CDR3 comprises 15 residues. With 1 base removed from V and 2 bases from J, the gap between germline ends came to 8 bases. Germline V lookup: CDR1 SGHVS, CDR2 FNYEAQ. The CDR3: CASSLVATNTGELFF. The CDR3 DNA reads TGTGCCAGCAGCTTAGTGGCTACCAACACCGGGGAGCTGTTTTTT.

This clonotype came up many times. The genes are TRBV5-4 and TRBJ2-1, with 10 bases aligning to TRBD2. The ends lost 3 bases at V and 1 base at J; junction bases unmatched: 16. The CDR3 consists of 20 residues. Looked up from germline, CDR1 is SGHNT and CDR2 is YYREEE (reference sequence). CDR3 bases: TGTGCCAGCAGCTCAAGGGTCGGGGGGCGAGCGGGAGGGTCCTACAATGAGCAGTTCTTC. This translates into CASSSRVGGRAGGSYNEQFF.

The CDR3 sequence: CASSGPGALGEQYF. The CDR3, as DNA: TGTGCCAGCAGTGGGCCGGGGGCACTAGGAGAGCAGTACTTC. The rearrangement joins TRBV2 to TRBJ2-7; D might be TRBD1 or TRBD2, each matching 6 bases. Between the trimmed V and J ends, which lost 4 bases and 7 bases, there was a span of 17 bases. This CDR3 contains 14 residues. Germline V gives CDR1 SNHLY, CDR2 FYNNEI.

This clonotype was recorded at least ten times. It is unclear where the CDR3 begins or ends on the DNA, so no DNA is shown, and the CDR3 is as TCRdb lists it. The chain recombines TRBV27 with TRBJ1-2; the tabulated D call, TRBD1, remains unverified against the DNA. Ends included, the CDR3 has 17 residues. The germline V gene has CDR1 MNHEY and CDR2 SMNVEV (reference sequence). The CDR3 loop reads CATIGPNRDPFGNGYTF.

At least ten counts were recorded for this clonotype. The V and J genes are TRBV18 and TRBJ1-2; no definite D call. Between the trimmed V and J ends, which lost 6 bases and 6 bases, there was a span of 17 bases. Germline V lookup: CDR1 KGHSH, CDR2 LQKENI. This CDR3 contains 14 residues. The CDR3 loop is CASSRGRLTDGYTF. The DNA of the CDR3 is TGTGCCAGCTCTCGAGGCAGGTTAACCGATGGCTACACCTTC.

The chain joins TRBV6-5 to TRBJ1-2; 7 positions agree with TRBD1. V trimming: 5 bases; J trimming: 5 bases; junction bases outside the gene matches: 14. From germline, CDR1 is MNHEY and CDR2 SVGAGI. The CDR3 sequence is 16 residues long. The CDR3 DNA reads as TGTGCCAGCAGTCCCCTGATCCCTGACAGGGAGTATGGCTACACCTTC. Translating it yields CASSPLIPDREYGYTF.

The chain combines TRBV20-1 with TRBJ2-3; D might be TRBD1 or TRBD2, each matching 5 bases. The CDR3 loop spans 15 amino acids. CDR1 and CDR2 (germline): DFQATT, SNEGSKA (reference sequence). V dropped 6 bases and J dropped 2 bases, with 18 bases sitting between them. CDR3 in amino acids: CSAPLARVNTDTQYF. The CDR3 bases are TGCAGTGCCCCTCTAGCCAGGGTTAACACAGATACGCAGTATTTT.

The sample holds many counts of this clonotype. V and J are TRBV5-1 and TRBJ1-2, with 10 bases identical to TRBD1. This CDR3 has 16 residues. Losses at the gene ends were 1 base for V and 7 bases for J; bases not matched to a gene: 10. Germline V gene data show CDR1 as SGHRS and CDR2 as YFSETQ. CDR3 in amino acids: CASSLRIGTGEGGYTF. In nucleotides, the CDR3 is TGCGCCAGCAGCTTGAGAATCGGGACAGGGGAAGGTGGCTACACCTTC. The full variable domain, rest sourced from reference TRBV5-1 and TRBJ1-2, is KAGVTQTPRYLIKTRGQQVTLSCSPISGHRSVSWYQQTPGQGLQFLFEYFSETQRNKGNFPGRFSGRQFSNSRSEMNVSTLELGDSALYLCASSLRIGTGEGGYTFGSGTRLTVV.

This clonotype was observed many times. J is TRBJ2-7 and V is TRBV20-1, with a weak D call TRBD1 (6 bases). There are 13 residues in the CDR3. V lost 0 bases to trimming and J lost 6 bases, with 12 bases between them. Germline values: CDR1 DFQATT, CDR2 SNEGSKA (reference sequence). The CDR3 coding sequence is TGCAGTGCTAGAGATGCAGGGGTGGGCGAGCAGTACTTC. Encoded protein: CSARDAGVGEQYF.

The sample holds many counts of this clonotype. The V gene is TRBV6-2 or TRBV6-3, the J gene TRBJ2-3; TRBD2 agrees at 10 bases. The germline gives CDR1 MNHEY, CDR2 SVGEGT. The CDR3 has 18 residues. V was pared by 4 bases and J by 1 base, with 11 bases of the junction left unmatched. The CDR3 sequence is CASSSGSGRESGTDTQYF. In DNA form, the CDR3 reads TGTGCCAGCAGTTCGGGGAGCGGGAGGGAGTCCGGCACAGATACGCAGTATTTT.

This clonotype qualifies as large (0.1 to 1%). The chain carries TRBV6-2 or TRBV6-3 and TRBJ2-7; D is possibly TRBD1 (6 bases). Between the trimmed V and J ends, which lost 5 bases and 5 bases, there was a span of 10 bases. The CDR3 contains 12 residues. Germline V CDR1 and CDR2: MNHEY, SVGEGT. This CDR3 reads CASSGGTNEQYF. The CDR3 nucleotides read TGTGCCAGCAGTGGTGGGACAAACGAGCAGTACTTC.

This clonotype was counted between two and nine times. V and J are TRBV12-3 or TRBV12-4 and TRBJ1-1, with unresolved D. V lost 3 bases, J lost 8 bases, and 10 bases lay in between. CDR3 length: 12 residues. CDR3 region: CASSLDQPEAFF. The CDR3 DNA follows: TGTGCCAGCAGTTTGGACCAGCCGGAAGCTTTCTTT.

This clonotype is labeled as large (0.1 to 1%). V is TRBV12-3 or TRBV12-4 and J is TRBJ1-5, with D uncertain. The CDR3 loop spans 14 amino acids. V lost 1 base and J lost 5, with 9 bases in between. CDR3 region: CASSLGSGDQPQHF. DNA of the CDR3: TGTGCCAGCAGTTTAGGGTCTGGGGATCAGCCCCAGCATTTT.